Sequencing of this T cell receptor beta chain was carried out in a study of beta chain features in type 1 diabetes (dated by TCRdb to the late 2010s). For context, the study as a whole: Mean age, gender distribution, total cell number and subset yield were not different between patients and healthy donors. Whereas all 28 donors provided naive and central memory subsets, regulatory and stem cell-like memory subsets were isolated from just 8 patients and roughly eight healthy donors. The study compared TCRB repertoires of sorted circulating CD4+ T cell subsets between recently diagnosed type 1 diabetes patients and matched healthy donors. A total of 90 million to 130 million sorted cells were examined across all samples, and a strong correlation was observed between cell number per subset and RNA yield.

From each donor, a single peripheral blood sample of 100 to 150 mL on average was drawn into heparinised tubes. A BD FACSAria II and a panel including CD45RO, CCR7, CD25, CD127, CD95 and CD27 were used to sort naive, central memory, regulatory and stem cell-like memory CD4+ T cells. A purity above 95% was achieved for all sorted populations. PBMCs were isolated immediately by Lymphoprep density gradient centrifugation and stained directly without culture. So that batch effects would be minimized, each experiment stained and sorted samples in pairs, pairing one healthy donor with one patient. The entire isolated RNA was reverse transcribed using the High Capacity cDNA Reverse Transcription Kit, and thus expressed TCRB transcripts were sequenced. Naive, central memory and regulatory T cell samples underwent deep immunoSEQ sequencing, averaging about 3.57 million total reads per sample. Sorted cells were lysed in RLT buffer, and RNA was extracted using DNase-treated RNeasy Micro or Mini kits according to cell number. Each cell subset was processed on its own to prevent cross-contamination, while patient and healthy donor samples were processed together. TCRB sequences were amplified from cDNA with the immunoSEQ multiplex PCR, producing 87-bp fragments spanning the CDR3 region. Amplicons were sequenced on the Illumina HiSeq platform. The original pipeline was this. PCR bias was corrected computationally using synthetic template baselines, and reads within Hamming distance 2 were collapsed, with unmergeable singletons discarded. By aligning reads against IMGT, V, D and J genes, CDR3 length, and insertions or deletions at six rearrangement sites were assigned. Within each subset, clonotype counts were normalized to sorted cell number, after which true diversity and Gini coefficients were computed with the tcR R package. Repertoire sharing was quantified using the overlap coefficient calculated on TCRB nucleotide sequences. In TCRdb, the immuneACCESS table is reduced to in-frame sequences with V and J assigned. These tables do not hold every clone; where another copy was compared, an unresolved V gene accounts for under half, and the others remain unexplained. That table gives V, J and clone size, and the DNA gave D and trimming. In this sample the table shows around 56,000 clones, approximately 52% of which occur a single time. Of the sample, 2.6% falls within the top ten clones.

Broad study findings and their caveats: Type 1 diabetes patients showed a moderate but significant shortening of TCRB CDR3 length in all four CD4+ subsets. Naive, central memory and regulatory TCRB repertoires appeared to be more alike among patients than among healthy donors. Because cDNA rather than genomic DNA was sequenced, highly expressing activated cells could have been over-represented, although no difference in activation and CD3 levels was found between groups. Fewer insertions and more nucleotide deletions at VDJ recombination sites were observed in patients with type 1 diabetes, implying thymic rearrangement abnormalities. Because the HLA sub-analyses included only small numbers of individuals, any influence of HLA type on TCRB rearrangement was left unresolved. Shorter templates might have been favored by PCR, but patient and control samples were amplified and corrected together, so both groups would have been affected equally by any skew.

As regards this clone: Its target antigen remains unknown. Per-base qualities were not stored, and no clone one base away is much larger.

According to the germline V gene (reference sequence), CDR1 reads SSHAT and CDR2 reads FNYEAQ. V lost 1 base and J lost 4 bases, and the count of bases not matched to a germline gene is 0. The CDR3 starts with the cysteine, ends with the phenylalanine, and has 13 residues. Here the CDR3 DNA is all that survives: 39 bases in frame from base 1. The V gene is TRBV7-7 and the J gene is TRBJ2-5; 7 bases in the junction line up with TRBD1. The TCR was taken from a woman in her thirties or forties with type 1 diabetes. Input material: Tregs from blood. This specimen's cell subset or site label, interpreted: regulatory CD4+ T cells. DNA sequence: TGTGCCAGCAGCTTAGACAGGGGAGAGACCCAGTACTTC. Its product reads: CASSLDRGETQYF. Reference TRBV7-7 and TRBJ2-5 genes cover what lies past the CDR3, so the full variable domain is GAGVSQSPRYKVTKRGQDVTLRCDPISSHATLYWYQQALGQGPEFLTYFNYEAQPDKSGLPSDRFSAERPEGSISTLTIQRTEQRDSAMYRCASSLDRGETQYFGPGTRLLVL.